The clone carrying this T cell receptor beta chain was seen more than once but under ten times. No antigen is known for it. TCRdb redid the calling of the 5' RACE reads with MiXCR, one entry per CDR3 protein. The sample has some 290,000 distinct CDR3 sequences, under 20% seen once. These data belong to a study of T-cell memory formation after mild COVID-19. Study-wide results and caveats: Several responding clones turned up in pre-infection memory, indicating that cross-reactive memory may have taken part. There was a balanced CD4/CD8 profile in clones contracting day 15 to 85, and later expanders leaned CD4+.

Sequenced: PBMCs or a T cell subset sorted from them (not recorded which). This TCR was sampled from a man aged 18-30 years who had mild COVID-19 (a few samples of this study predate the infection). Cell type and time point are not known.

The CDR3 nucleotides are TGCGCCAGCAGCCAAGTGGGAGTCTCGAAGCGTGAAGCTTTCTTT. Translation gives CASSQVGVSKREAFF. The J gene is TRBJ1-1, the V gene TRBV4-1; no clear D. The germline gives CDR1 MGHRA, CDR2 YSYEKL. There are 15 residues in the CDR3. V gave up 1 base and J gave up 7 bases, with 16 bases separating them.